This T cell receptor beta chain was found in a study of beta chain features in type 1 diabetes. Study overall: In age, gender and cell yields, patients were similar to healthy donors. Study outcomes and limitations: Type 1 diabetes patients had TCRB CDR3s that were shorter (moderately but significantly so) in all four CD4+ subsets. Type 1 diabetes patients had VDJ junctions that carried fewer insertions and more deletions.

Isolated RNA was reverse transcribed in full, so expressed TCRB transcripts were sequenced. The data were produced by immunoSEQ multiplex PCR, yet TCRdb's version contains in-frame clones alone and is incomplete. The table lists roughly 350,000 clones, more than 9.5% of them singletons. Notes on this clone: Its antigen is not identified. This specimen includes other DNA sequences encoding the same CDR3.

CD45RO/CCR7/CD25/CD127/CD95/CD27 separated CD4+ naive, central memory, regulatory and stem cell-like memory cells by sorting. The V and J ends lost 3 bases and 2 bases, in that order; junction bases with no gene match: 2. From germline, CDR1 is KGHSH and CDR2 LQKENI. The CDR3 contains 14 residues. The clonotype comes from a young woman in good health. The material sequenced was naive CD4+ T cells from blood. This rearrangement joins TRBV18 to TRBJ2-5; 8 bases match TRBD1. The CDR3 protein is CASSPTGGQETQYF. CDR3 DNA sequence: TGTGCCAGCTCACCCACAGGGGGTCAAGAGACCCAGTACTTC. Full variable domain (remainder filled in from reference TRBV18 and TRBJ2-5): NAGVMQNPRHLVRRRGQEARLRCSPMKGHSHVYWYRQLPEEGLKFMVYLQKENIIDESGMPKERFSAEFPKEGPSILRIQQVVRGDSAAYFCASSPTGGQETQYFGPGTRLLVL.